This entry features one T cell receptor beta chain sequence. Across about two dozen US areas, participants ranged in age from about 18 to 100 years. This entry belongs to a study of blood T cell repertoires in COVID-19. The overall study: The United States, Italy and Spain were the sources of the acute and convalescent COVID-19 samples. PBMCs, B-cell-depleted T cells, or T cells were the source of the cDNA or gDNA that made up the material.

Profiled with immunoSEQ multiplex PCR; TCRdb holds only in-frame clones, not every one. The sample shows roughly 250,000 clones, approximately 90% of them seen only once. There are 13 residues in the CDR3. Germline V gene data show CDR1 as SGHTA and CDR2 as FQGTGA. Trimming at V came to 2 bases and at J to 5 bases, leaving 1 base not matched to a gene. The chain recombines TRBV7-3 with TRBJ2-3; TRBD2 matches at 7 bases. The sample consisted of PBMCs or T cells enriched from blood (not recorded which). This sequence was found in a woman aged 50 to 65 who had recovered from COVID-19. The CDR3 protein is CASSLGGRDTQYF. As DNA, the CDR3 is TGTGCCAGCAGCTTAGGCGGGAGAGATACGCAGTATTTT.